This TCR beta chain came from a study of cytomegalovirus exposure and HLA in healthy donors. Findings and caveats of the study: A highly shared variant cluster was judged a likely technical artifact. A reported reduction in N-insertions relative to the roughly 710-donor mean was seen in an Asian-associated ancestry cluster in a later analysis.

This clone was seen a few times. The antigen remains undetermined. 13 Jbeta primers and 60 Vbeta primers were used for the PCR. Profiling relied on immunoSEQ multiplex PCR, and the TCRdb table lists in-frame clones only, not all of them. The sample holds roughly 170,000 clones, 75% seen once. The TCR originated in a female donor in good health and CMV-seronegative. The sequenced sample consisted of PBMCs.

CDR3 coding DNA: TGTGCCAGCAGCCACGGACTAGCGGGAGGCCTTTACAATGAGCAGTTCTTC. Translation: CASSHGLAGGLYNEQFF. The chain joins TRBV9 to TRBJ2-1; 14 nucleotides agree with TRBD2. CDR3 length equals 17 residues. Germline-derived CDR1 and CDR2 are SGDLS and YYNGEE. J gave up 4 bases and V 4 bases, and 7 bases lay outside the gene matches.